The clone carrying this T cell receptor beta chain was counted a single time. The antigen remains undetermined. Amplification from RNA transcripts yielded the TCR beta CDR3 regions. An initial RT-PCR round employing HTBI primers preceded a second-round multiplex PCR. TCRdb called the multiplex PCR reads again in MiXCR, with one record for every CDR3 protein. Of about 700,000 distinct CDR3 sequences listed, 40% were seen once; the top ten hold approximately 46%. This CDR3 has 14 amino acids. Germline V CDR1 and CDR2: SQVTM, ANQGSEA. With 4 bases removed from V and 8 bases from J, the gap between germline ends came to 20 bases. Among the exclusions were patients with other autoimmune diseases, uncontrolled infections, pregnancy or lactation. The evidence that diagnosis relied on was clinical symptoms, serum thyroxine, TRAb, thyroid ultrasound and orbital computed tomography. The data stem from a study of Graves' ophthalmopathy and Graves' hyperthyroidism.

Study outcomes and limitations: The majority of expanded thyroid clonotypes above 0.001 frequency also occurred in blood.

V and J are TRBV29-1 and TRBJ1-2, with a weak D call TRBD1 (5 bases). The sequenced sample consisted of peripheral blood. The source is an adult man with Graves' ophthalmopathy. The CDR3 coding sequence is TGCAGCGTTGGTTACGGCCGCGGGGCGGGCGGCTACACCTTC. Residues: CSVGYGRGAGGYTF.